These T cell receptor beta chains were read from a single sample in a study of T cell clones after liver transplantation. Sequencing used immunoSEQ multiplex PCR; TCRdb keeps in-frame clones, though not all of them. In the table there are 20,000 to 25,000 clones, around 75% of which are singletons. The starting material was CD8+ T cells from blood, obtained roughly 55 months after liver transplant. These receptors were collected from a human patient who received a liver transplant. The graft donor may be the source of some T cells. The CDR3 runs from the conserved cysteine through the conserved F or W. D genes are given only for firm matches. Only some rows state a clone size, as once, few, many or a class for expanded clones.

>-|15|TRBV6-1|TRBJ2-7|TRBD1
TGTGCCAGCAGTCTGACCGGGACAGGGGTCTACGAGCAGTACTTC
CASSLTGTGVYEQYF
>-|14|TRBV7-6|TRBJ2-7|TRBD2
TGTGCCAGCAGCTTGGGCGGGGGGCAGGACGAGCAGTACTTC
CASSLGGGQDEQYF
>few|15|TRBV6-5|TRBJ2-7|TRBD1
TGTGCCAGCAGTTACCCTCGACAGGGGGACTACGAGCAGTACTTC
CASSYPRQGDYEQYF
>-|13|TRBV9|TRBJ1-1|-
TGTGCCAGCAGCGTAGGGATGAACACTGAAGCTTTCTTT
CASSVGMNTEAFF
>-|15|TRBV5-4|TRBJ2-1|TRBD1
TGTGCCAGCAGCTTAGGGACAGGGGGCGGGGATGAGCAGTTCTTC
CASSLGTGGGDEQFF
>-|12|TRBV29-1|TRBJ1-1|-
TGCAGCGTTGTGCGACAGAACACTGAAGCTTTCTTT
CSVVRQNTEAFF
>-|14|TRBV11-1|TRBJ1-4|-
TGTGCCAGCAGCTCGACATCCCGGCCGGAGAAACTGTTTTTT
CASSSTSRPEKLFF
>-|13|TRBV4-1|TRBJ2-7|-
TGCGCCAGCAGCCAAGAAAGGGGTTACGAGCAGTACTTC
CASSQERGYEQYF
>-|14|TRBV27|TRBJ2-1|-
TGTGCCAGCAGTTCCTCCACTACGGGCAATGAGCAGTTCTTC
CASSSSTTGNEQFF
>-|16|TRBV11-3|TRBJ1-5|-
TGTGCCAGCACCCAACCCCGGGGGATAGGCAATCAGCCCCAGCATTTT
CASTQPRGIGNQPQHF
>-|15|TRBV9|TRBJ1-1|-
TGTGCCAGCAGCGGAGGCCTCGGGTTGGGGACTGAAGCTTTCTTT
CASSGGLGLGTEAFF
>few|15|TRBV19|TRBJ2-7|-
TGTGCCAGTAGTATTGGATCAGGGGCCGCCTACGAGCAGTACTTC
CASSIGSGAAYEQYF
>-|11|TRBV10-2|TRBJ2-2|-
TGCGCCAGCTCTCACACCGGGGAGCTGTTTTTT
CASSHTGELFF
>-|14|TRBV19|TRBJ2-3|-
TGTGCCACCGCCGAACCTGGGGGCGAAGATACGCAGTATTTT
CATAEPGGEDTQYF
>-|15|TRBV7-9|TRBJ2-3|-
TGTGCCGCCGGACAGCTCTCTACTTACACAGATACGCAGTATTTT
CAAGQLSTYTDTQYF
>-|13|TRBV7-9|TRBJ1-2|-
TGTGCCAGCAGCCAGGGAGGTAACTATGGCTACACCTTC
CASSQGGNYGYTF
>-|14|TRBV11-3|TRBJ2-3|-
TGTGCCAGCAGCCAGTTCGGACCCCAAGATACGCAGTATTTT
CASSQFGPQDTQYF
>-|13|TRBV29-1|TRBJ2-1|TRBD2
TGCAGCGTTGAAGGGCGGGGGTACAATGAGCAGTTCTTC
CSVEGRGYNEQFF
>few|13|TRBV7-9|TRBJ2-7|TRBD1
TGTGCCAGCGGGGGGACAGGGGCCCACGAGCAGTACTTC
CASGGTGAHEQYF
>once|16|TRBV7-2|TRBJ2-2|-
TGTGCCAGCAGCTTCCGCGGGACTGCCATCACCGGGGAGCTGTTTTTT
CASSFRGTAITGELFF
>few|15|TRBV6-1|TRBJ2-7|TRBD1
TGTGCCAGCAGGACCACCGGGACAGGACTGTACGAGCAGTACTTC
CASRTTGTGLYEQYF
>-|16|TRBV19|TRBJ1-5|TRBD1
TGTGCCAGTAGTACCCTACCGGGACAGGGCAATCAGCCCCAGCATTTT
CASSTLPGQGNQPQHF
>few|14|TRBV2|TRBJ1-5|TRBD1
TGTGCCAGCAGTGACAGGGGGCCCAATCAGCCCCAGCATTTT
CASSDRGPNQPQHF
>few|15|TRBV6-1|TRBJ1-4|-
TGTGCCAGCAGTGAAGAATTTGGGACACTTGAAAAACTGTTTTTT
CASSEEFGTLEKLFF
>-|14|TRBV27|TRBJ1-2|TRBD1
TGTGCCAGCAGTTTGGCCGGGACAGCATATGGCTACACCTTC
CASSLAGTAYGYTF
>-|15|TRBV6-1|TRBJ1-1|TRBD1
TGTGCCAGCACCCTGGGGACAGTCATGAACACTGAAGCTTTCTTT
CASTLGTVMNTEAFF
>-|14|TRBV19|TRBJ1-1|TRBD1
TGTGCCAGTAGTATGTGGGACAGGGGAACTGAAGCTTTCTTT
CASSMWDRGTEAFF
>-|13|TRBV7-9|TRBJ2-7|-
TGTGCCAGCAGCGCTGGAGTAAACGTCGAGCAGTACTTC
CASSAGVNVEQYF
>-|15|TRBV7-3|TRBJ2-3|-
TGTGCCAGCAGCTTAATCGGGGGTGGCACAGATACGCAGTATTTT
CASSLIGGGTDTQYF
>once|12|TRBV4-1|TRBJ2-3|-
TGCGCCAGCAGCCAAGATCGGGGTACGCAGTATTTT
CASSQDRGTQYF
>-|12|TRBV29-1|TRBJ1-2|TRBD1
TGCAGCGTTGGGACAGGGCCGGGGGGCTACACCTTC
CSVGTGPGGYTF
>-|14|TRBV15|TRBJ1-5|-
TGTGCCACCAGCAGAGGGGAGAGCAATCAGCCCCAGCATTTT
CATSRGESNQPQHF
>-|13|TRBV27|TRBJ2-1|-
TGTGCCAGCAGTTTAGGGTTAGGCAATGAGCAGTTCTTC
CASSLGLGNEQFF
>-|12|TRBV27|TRBJ2-3|-
TGTGCCAGCAGTCTAGGGGGACATACGCAGTATTTT
CASSLGGHTQYF
>-|14|TRBV5-6|TRBJ2-7|TRBD1
TGTGCCAGCAGCCCTGGACAGGGTTTCAACGAGCAGTACTTC
CASSPGQGFNEQYF
>-|12|TRBV6-5|TRBJ2-5|-
TGTGCCAGCAGCCCGGACAGAGAGACCCAGTACTTC
CASSPDRETQYF
>-|13|TRBV7-9|TRBJ1-2|-
TGTGCCAGCCGCCGCTGGAGGGACTATGGCTACACCTTC
CASRRWRDYGYTF
>-|14|TRBV6-4|TRBJ2-3|TRBD2
TGTGCCAGCAGTGCTAGCGGGGGGGCAGATACGCAGTATTTT
CASSASGGADTQYF
>-|16|TRBV7-9|TRBJ1-4|TRBD1
TGTGCCAGCAGCCCAGATTTTACAGGGGGTGACGAAAAACTGTTTTTT
CASSPDFTGGDEKLFF
>-|13|TRBV5-4|TRBJ2-7|TRBD2
TGTGTCTTCCACGGGGGGGTCTCCTACGAGCAGTACTTC
CVFHGGVSYEQYF
>-|16|TRBV11-3|TRBJ2-7|TRBD1
TGTGCCAGCAGTCTGACCCTCGGGACAGGGGGGATCGAGCAGTACTTC
CASSLTLGTGGIEQYF
>-|13|TRBV27|TRBJ2-7|-
TGTGCCAGCAGTTTATCGGCTTCCTACGAGCAGTACTTC
CASSLSASYEQYF
>once|13|TRBV14|TRBJ2-7|-
TGTGCCAGCAGCCAAGACCAGTTCTACGAGCAGTACTTC
CASSQDQFYEQYF
>-|15|TRBV7-9|TRBJ1-2|-
TGTGCCAGCAGCTTAGAGATCTTAGGGGGGTATGGCTACACCTTC
CASSLEILGGYGYTF
>-|14|TRBV28|TRBJ2-7|-
TGTGCCAGCAGTTCCTCGGACAGTTCCTACGAGCAGTACTTC
CASSSSDSSYEQYF